This entry lists 20 T cell receptor beta chains sequenced from one sample in a study of blood T cell repertoires in COVID-19. Method: immunoSEQ multiplex PCR; TCRdb's copy keeps in-frame clones and lacks some. The sample has over 150,000 clones, around 82% seen once. The sample taken for sequencing was PBMCs or T cells enriched from blood (not recorded which). The receptors come from a man aged 35 to 55 who had recovered from COVID-19.

V gene TRBV19 combines with J gene TRBJ2-5, with TRBD2 matching over 9 bases. The germline CDR1 and CDR2 sequences are LNHDA and SQIVND (reference sequence). With V trimmed by 5 bases and J by 2 bases, 9 bases remained unmatched. CDR3 length: 16 amino acids. CDR3 residues: CASSALAGNLQETQYF. The CDR3 DNA reads TGTGCCAGTAGTGCCCTAGCGGGAAATTTACAAGAGACCCAGTACTTC. The variable domain in full, completed from reference TRBV19 and TRBJ2-5, reads DGGITQSPKYLFRKEGQNVTLSCEQNLNHDAMYWYRQDPGQGLRLIYYSQIVNDFQKGDIAEGYSVSREKKESFPLTVTSAQKNPTAFYLCASSALAGNLQETQYFGPGTRLLVL.

The chain has TRBV4-1 and TRBJ1-1; 12 bases are a match to TRBD1. Germline V gene data show CDR1 as MGHRA and CDR2 as YSYEKL. J was trimmed by 5 bases and V by 5 bases; bases with no gene match: 12. CDR3 length: 17 residues. CDR3 sequence (DNA): TGCGCCAGCAGCGCGCCGGGACAGGGGGCGCGGAAGACTGAAGCTTTCTTT. Amino acids: CASSAPGQGARKTEAFF.

This sequence joins TRBV5-8 and TRBJ1-2; TRBD1 agrees at 7 bases. Germline lookup yields CDR1 SGHTS and CDR2 YDEGEE. After removal of 5 bases from V and 5 bases from J, the junction contained 6 bases not matched to a gene. The CDR3 is 13 amino acids. The CDR3 DNA sequence: TGTGCCAGCAGGGCAACAGGGGCTTATGGCTACACCTTC. Translated, it gives CASRATGAYGYTF.

This clone showed up just once. The rearrangement uses TRBV5-4 and TRBJ2-5, with D perhaps matching TRBD1 (6 bases). V was clipped by 0 bases and J by 5 bases, with 8 bases between them. CDR1 and CDR2 (germline): SGHNT, YYREEE (reference sequence). This CDR3 region has 13 residues. The chain's CDR3 is CASSLVGAETQYF. Here the CDR3 DNA reads TGTGCCAGCAGCTTGGTGGGGGCGGAGACCCAGTACTTC. The full variable domain, its missing parts supplied by reference TRBV5-4 and TRBJ2-5, is ETGVTQSPTHLIKTRGQQVTLRCSSQSGHNTVSWYQQALGQGPQFIFQYYREEENGRGNFPPRFSGLQFPNYSSELNVNALELDDSALYLCASSLVGAETQYFGPGTRLLVL.

The chain couples TRBV10-3 to TRBJ1-5; perhaps TRBD1 as D (6 bases). CDR3 size: 14 residues. Trimming removed 3 bases at V and 2 bases at J, with 8 bases between. The germline V gene has CDR1 ENHRY and CDR2 SYGVKD. Here the CDR3 DNA reads TGTGCCATCAGTGATAGGACAGGCAATCAGCCCCAGCATTTT. It yields the protein CAISDRTGNQPQHF.

This clone was seen a few times. This chain joins TRBV19 and TRBJ2-7, with D tentatively TRBD2 (5 bases). The CDR3 consists of 14 residues. The germline V gene encodes CDR1 LNHDA and CDR2 SQIVND (reference sequence). Deletions cut 3 bases from V and 11 bases from J, with 20 bases between. CDR3 loop: CASSMGRSQAQKYF. DNA for the CDR3: TGTGCCAGTAGTATGGGGAGAAGTCAGGCTCAGAAGTACTTC.

The CDR3 is CASSQVKGAQEKLFF. The DNA for the CDR3 is TGTGCCAGCAGCCAAGTCAAGGGGGCGCAAGAAAAACTGTTTTTT. The chain links TRBV4-2 to TRBJ1-4, with TRBD1 matching over 7 bases. Trimming cost V 1 base and J 8 bases; bases outside gene matches: 7. The germline CDR1 and CDR2 sequences are LGHNA and YNFKEQ. The CDR3 covers 15 residues.

The chain recombines TRBV18 with TRBJ1-4; no firm D call. With 1 base removed from V and 5 bases from J, the gap between germline ends came to 5 bases. Germline CDR1 and CDR2: KGHSH and LQKENI. CDR3 length: 13 amino acids. CDR3 sequence (DNA): TGTGCCAGCTCACCACGCGGGAATGAAAAACTGTTTTTT. This translates into CASSPRGNEKLFF. Combining the CDR3 with reference TRBV18 and TRBJ1-4 gives the whole variable domain NAGVMQNPRHLVRRRGQEARLRCSPMKGHSHVYWYRQLPEEGLKFMVYLQKENIIDESGMPKERFSAEFPKEGPSILRIQQVVRGDSAAYFCASSPRGNEKLFFGSGTQLSVL.

J is TRBJ2-5 and V is TRBV5-1, with D perhaps TRBD1 (6 bases). V was cut by 4 bases and J by 5 bases, with 15 bases left in between. CDR3 size: 14 residues. Germline values: CDR1 SGHRS, CDR2 YFSETQ. In DNA, the CDR3 is TGCGCCAGCAGCCAAGGACAGCCATGGGAGACCCAGTACTTC. Translation: CASSQGQPWETQYF.

This clone was picked up one time. This sequence joins TRBV29-1 and TRBJ1-3, with 7 bases that match TRBD1. CDR3 size: 16 residues. Germline assignment: CDR1 SQVTM and CDR2 ANQGSEA. V dropped 4 bases and J dropped 0; count of bases not matched to a gene: 9. The DNA of the CDR3 is TGCAGCGTTGCGGGGAACAGGGGCCACTCTGGAAACACCATATATTTT. It codes for CSVAGNRGHSGNTIYF.

The chain uses TRBV19 and TRBJ1-2; unclear D gene. CDR1 LNHDA and CDR2 SQIVND come from the germline V gene (reference sequence). This CDR3 is 14 amino acids long. Trimming took 1 base from V and 6 from J, leaving 12 bases between them. The CDR3 coding sequence is TGTGCCAGTAGTATAGGCCCGGGATCGCATGGCTACACCTTC. As protein: CASSIGPGSHGYTF.

The chain is built from TRBV7-2 and TRBJ1-2; D remains ambiguous. Deletions cut 7 bases from V and 3 bases from J, with 15 bases between. This CDR3 region has 14 residues. Per the germline V gene, CDR1 is SGHTA and CDR2 is FQGNSA. The CDR3 sequence is CASNFPGLHYGYTF. The CDR3 bases are TGTGCCAGCAATTTCCCCGGACTCCACTATGGCTACACCTTC.

This clone was detected once. The chain joins TRBV19 to TRBJ1-5, with TRBD1 identical over 7 bases. V shed 3 bases and J 4 bases; nucleotides not matched to a gene: 6. This CDR3 contains 15 residues. CDR1 LNHDA and CDR2 SQIVND come from the germline V gene (reference sequence). The CDR3 DNA reads as TGTGCCAGTAGTATCGCCGGGACAGCTAATCAGCCCCAGCATTTT. Its translation: CASSIAGTANQPQHF.

CDR3 residues: CASSRGRSEAFF. CDR3 bases: TGTGCCAGCAGCCGCGGGAGGTCAGAAGCTTTCTTT. The V call is TRBV7-9, the J call TRBJ1-1; D remains ambiguous. Germline V gives CDR1 SEHNR, CDR2 FQNEAQ (reference sequence). There are 12 residues in the CDR3. Trimming removed 5 bases at V and 8 bases at J, with 12 bases between.

The chain has TRBV18 and TRBJ2-5; 9 bases align to TRBD1. Trimming removed 5 bases from V and 1 base from J; junction bases left unmatched: 5. CDR3 size: 15 residues. Germline CDR1 is KGHSH and CDR2 is LQKENI. CDR3 protein: CASSADRGVQETQYF. The CDR3 region has the DNA TGTGCCAGCTCAGCGGACAGGGGAGTCCAAGAGACCCAGTACTTC.

This chain joins TRBV18 and TRBJ1-1; TRBD1 matches 7 bases. V lost 3 bases and J lost 5; bases outside the gene matches: 6. The germline CDR1 and CDR2 sequences are KGHSH and LQKENI. The CDR3 spans 14 residues. The CDR3 DNA follows: TGTGCCAGCTCACCGAACAGGGGTAGGACTGAAGCTTTCTTT. This encodes CASSPNRGRTEAFF.

Here the CDR3 reads CASSPPFGRGIEAFF. CDR3 DNA: TGTGCCAGCAGCCCGCCGTTCGGCAGGGGAATTGAAGCTTTCTTT. V usage is TRBV5-6 and J usage is TRBJ1-1; maybe TRBD1 (6 bases). Germline loops: CDR1 SGHDT, CDR2 YYEEEE. The germline V and J ends were trimmed by 4 bases and 7 bases, with 20 bases remaining between them. This CDR3 is 15 amino acids long.

The chain recombines TRBV7-6 with TRBJ2-2; D gene uncertain. This CDR3 is built from 16 residues. From germline, CDR1 is SGHVS and CDR2 FNYEAQ. V lost 1 base and J lost 1, with 10 bases in between. CDR3: CASSLGATLNTGELFF. The CDR3 nucleotides are TGTGCCAGCAGCTTAGGAGCGACCCTGAACACCGGGGAGCTGTTTTTT.

This rearrangement joins TRBV19 to TRBJ2-3; a possible D gene is TRBD2 (5 bases). Per the germline V gene, CDR1 is LNHDA and CDR2 is SQIVND (reference sequence). Trimming left V 7 bases short and J 0 bases short, with 11 bases between. This CDR3 is built from 14 residues. As DNA, the CDR3 is TGTGCCAGTAAAGAAGCGGTTAGCACAGATACGCAGTATTTT. Protein product: CASKEAVSTDTQYF. Complete variable domain (other parts from reference TRBV19 and TRBJ2-3): DGGITQSPKYLFRKEGQNVTLSCEQNLNHDAMYWYRQDPGQGLRLIYYSQIVNDFQKGDIAEGYSVSREKKESFPLTVTSAQKNPTAFYLCASKEAVSTDTQYFGPGTRLTVL.

In regard to this clone: Distinct nucleotide sequences in the sample also encode this CDR3. This chain connects TRBV3-1 (or the pseudogene TRBV3-2) to TRBJ1-1; maybe TRBD1 (5 bases). This CDR3 comprises 14 residues. Germline V gives CDR1 LGHDT, CDR2 YNNKEL (reference sequence). Trimming took 0 bases from V and 5 from J, leaving 10 bases between them. The CDR3 reads CASSQDGGRTEAFF. CDR3 DNA: TGTGCCAGCAGCCAAGATGGGGGGAGGACTGAAGCTTTCTTT.